This is a list of T cell receptor beta chains from one sample in a study of synovial regulatory T cells in juvenile arthritis. The assay was immunoSEQ multiplex PCR, and TCRdb's table has in-frame clones only and misses some. The specimen's table records some 7,000 clones. Source material: Treg cells from blood. The receptors come from a donor aged 2-29 years with juvenile idiopathic arthritis. Both conserved end residues are part of each CDR3.

CASSFQNSNQPQHF	TRBJ1-5	TRBV2
CASSPPAGAGNTIYF	TRBJ1-3	TRBV18
CASSPPTQQYTQYF	TRBJ2-3	TRBV28
CASSEQRGTKETQYF	TRBJ2-5	TRBV25-1
CASSQDRRASYNEQFF	TRBJ2-1	TRBV4-3
CASSYRGTAPYEQYF	TRBJ2-7	TRBV4-3
CASSLTPGQGTPENEQFF	TRBJ2-1	TRBV18
CASRLDDREYYGYTF	TRBJ1-2	TRBV5-1
CASSRGWETQYF	TRBJ2-5	TRBV7-9
CASHGGGSWVTEAFF	TRBJ1-1	TRBV28
CASSPPVGRVKVNYGYTF	TRBJ1-2	TRBV18
CASSQDRAYGELFF	TRBJ2-2	TRBV4-3
CASSYRGVQFF	TRBJ2-1	TRBV6-6
CASSLELAGVEYF	TRBJ2-5	TRBV5-1
CASRSGARGYTF	TRBJ1-2	TRBV2